The clone carrying this T cell receptor beta chain was counted only a few times. The data stem from a study of metastatic and nonmetastatic thyroid tumors. No treatment of any kind had been given to any patient before thyroid surgery. With 5 bases clipped from V and 4 bases from J, the junction kept 6 bases outside the gene matches. The germline gives CDR1 SGHRS, CDR2 YFSETQ. This CDR3 has 14 residues. Through MiXCR, TCRdb re-clonotyped the PCR reads. The repertoire holds about 35,000 clones, with approximately 20% as singletons. Specimen: blood. The TCR comes from a female donor with papillary thyroid cancer or a benign thyroid nodule (not recorded which). Some clones in this sample may be carry-over from other donors' samples. The rearrangement uses TRBV5-1 and TRBJ2-7; TRBD2 agrees at 10 bases. Here the CDR3 DNA reads TGCGCCAGCAGACCTGGACTAGCGGTTTACGAGCAGTACTTC. Its protein product is CASRPGLAVYEQYF.